What follows are 14 T cell receptor beta chains derived from one specimen sequenced in a study of cytomegalovirus exposure and HLA in healthy donors. Vbeta (60) and Jbeta (13) primers were used in the PCR. TCRdb keeps only in-frame clones here, not all; method: immunoSEQ multiplex PCR. The sample yields 60,000 to 85,000 clones, about 84% seen once. The sequenced material came from PBMCs. These receptor sequences come from a man aged 35 to 55 in good health and CMV-seronegative.

This sequence joins TRBV11-2 and TRBJ2-7; 7 bases agree with TRBD1. The CDR3 extends over 16 amino acids. CDR1 is SGHAT, CDR2 FQNNGV, per germline. V dropped 6 bases and J dropped 1; count of bases not matched to a gene: 12. The CDR3 DNA reads as TGTGCCAGCAGTCACTGGACAGGTATCGTTTCCTACGAGCAGTACTTC. Amino acids: CASSHWTGIVSYEQYF. The full variable domain, its missing parts supplied by reference TRBV11-2 and TRBJ2-7, is EAGVAQSPRYKIIEKRQSVAFWCNPISGHATLYWYQQILGQGPKLLIQFQNNGVVDDSQLPKDRFSAERLKGVDSTLKIQPAKLEDSAVYLCASSHWTGIVSYEQYFGPGTRLTVT.

Details on this clone: The junction departs from the called germline gene at one end, perhaps through a read error. V usage is TRBV7-7 and J usage is TRBJ2-7, with D tentatively TRBD1 (6 bases). Germline CDR1 and CDR2: SSHAT and FNYEAQ (reference sequence). The CDR3 is 13 residues long. CDR3 sequence reads: CASSPGTSYEQYF. CDR3 nucleotide sequence: TGTGCTAGCAGCCCCGGGACATCCTACGAGCAGTACTTC.

J is TRBJ1-4 and V is TRBV4-2, with 9 nucleotides matching TRBD1. From germline, CDR1 is LGHNA and CDR2 YNFKEQ. The V gene end was trimmed by 0 bases and the J gene end by 7 bases; junction bases not matched to a gene: 3. The CDR3 has 15 residues. CDR3 sequence reads: CASSQDDRGSEKLFF. CDR3 in DNA: TGTGCCAGCAGCCAAGATGACAGGGGGAGTGAAAAACTGTTTTTT.

This clone was counted once. V gene TRBV7-2 combines with J gene TRBJ1-6; D remains unclear. Germline assignment: CDR1 SGHTA and CDR2 FQGNSA. The V end lost 6 bases, the J end lost 0 bases, and 12 bases lay between the germline ends. The CDR3 contains 16 residues. CDR3: CASRSPASSYNSPLHF. In nucleotides, the CDR3 is TGTGCCAGCAGGTCCCCAGCGAGCTCCTATAATTCACCCCTCCACTTT.

Only one count was recorded for this clone. V and J are TRBV9 and TRBJ1-1, with 10 bases lining up with TRBD1. This CDR3 is built from 14 residues. CDR1 and CDR2 (germline): SGDLS, YYNGEE. Trimming took 1 base from V and 5 from J; bases not matched to a gene: 2. CDR3: CASSVRQGATEAFF. CDR3 bases: TGTGCCAGCAGCGTAAGACAGGGGGCGACTGAAGCTTTCTTT. Full variable domain (outside the CDR3, taken from reference TRBV9 and TRBJ1-1): DSGVTQTPKHLITATGQRVTLRCSPRSGDLSVYWYQQSLDQGLQFLIQYYNGEERAKGNILERFSAQQFPDLHSELNLSSLELGDSALYFCASSVRQGATEAFFGQGTRLTVV.

CDR3 coding DNA: TGCGCCAGCAGCTTGGGGGGACAGGGGCCGTCTGGCTACACCTTC. The encoded protein is CASSLGGQGPSGYTF. V and J are TRBV5-1 and TRBJ1-2, with 10 bases that match TRBD1. The CDR3 covers 15 residues. Germline V gene data show CDR1 as SGHRS and CDR2 as YFSETQ. The trim removed 0 bases at V and 7 bases at J, leaving 6 bases unmatched.

The V gene is TRBV5-1, the J gene TRBJ2-7, with unresolved D. The CDR3 is made up of 12 amino acids. The germline CDR1 and CDR2 sequences are SGHRS and YFSETQ. V was clipped by 4 bases and J by 4 bases, with 9 bases between them. This CDR3 is CASSLPSYEQYF. In DNA form, the CDR3 reads TGCGCCAGCAGCCTCCCCAGTTACGAGCAGTACTTC.

V usage is TRBV6-1 and J usage is TRBJ1-2; D ambiguous. The germline V and J ends were trimmed by 1 base and 5 bases, with 14 bases remaining between them. Germline CDR1 is MNHNS and CDR2 is SASEGT. CDR3 length equals 15 residues. The DNA for the CDR3 is TGTGCCAGCAGTGAAGGTAAAAGCATCACTTATGGCTACACCTTC. This codes for CASSEGKSITYGYTF.

CDR3 in amino acids: CASSQSDRDQHGYTF. Written as DNA, the CDR3 is TGTGCCAGCTCCCAATCTGACAGGGATCAACATGGCTACACCTTC. The V and J genes are TRBV18 and TRBJ1-2; 7 bases line up with TRBD1. Germline CDR1 KGHSH, CDR2 LQKENI. The CDR3 consists of 15 residues. With 6 bases clipped from V and 6 bases from J, the junction kept 13 bases outside the gene matches.

This clone has just a few counts. The chain combines TRBV7-9 with TRBJ1-5, with D possibly matching TRBD1 (6 bases). The CDR3 contains 14 residues. The germline CDR1 and CDR2 sequences are SEHNR and FQNEAQ (reference sequence). Trimming took 2 bases from V and 8 from J, leaving 13 bases between them. The CDR3 DNA reads TGTGCCAGCAGCTTAAACAGGGTGCCCGAGCCCCAGCATTTT. Its protein is CASSLNRVPEPQHF.

A word on this clone: One end of the junction is discordant with germline, which a read error may explain. V usage is TRBV7-9 and J usage is TRBJ1-5, with a possible D match to TRBD1 (6 bases). The germline V gene has CDR1 SEHNR and CDR2 FQNEAQ (reference sequence). CDR3 length equals 14 residues. The CDR3 region is CVSSSITGSQPQHF. The CDR3 DNA sequence: TGTGTCAGCAGCTCCATTACAGGGTCCCAGCCCCAGCATTTT.

This rearrangement joins TRBV19 to TRBJ1-1; D is perhaps TRBD1 (6 bases). Trimming removed 7 bases at V and 1 base at J, with 7 bases between. The CDR3 consists of 12 residues. Germline CDR1 and CDR2: LNHDA and SQIVND (reference sequence). CDR3 region: CASKQGNTEAFF. In DNA form, the CDR3 reads TGTGCCAGTAAACAGGGGAACACTGAAGCTTTCTTT.

This sequence joins TRBV4-3 and TRBJ2-1; 9 positions match TRBD2. CDR3 length equals 20 residues. The ends lost 0 bases at V and 2 bases at J; junction bases unmatched: 14. Looked up from germline, CDR1 is LGHNA and CDR2 is YSLEER. The CDR3 DNA reads as TGCGCCAGCAGCCAAGAAGGAGCGACCGGGGTAGCGGGGGCCTACAATGAGCAGTTCTTC. It specifies CASSQEGATGVAGAYNEQFF.

Concerning this clone itself: An end of the junction does not agree with germline; a read error may underlie this. The J gene is TRBJ2-7, the V gene TRBV7-9, with 9 positions matching TRBD1. Per germline, CDR1 SEHNR and CDR2 FQNEAQ (reference sequence). The length of the CDR3 is 14 residues. CDR3 region: CSSSSPGQGTEQYF. For the CDR3, the DNA is TGTTCCAGCAGCTCGCCGGGACAGGGTACCGAGCAGTACTTC.